Listed here are 26 T cell receptor beta chains from one sample, sequenced in a study of CD8+ T cells in alopecia areata (dated by TCRdb to 2016 to 2018). The library was prepared using the immunoSEQ multiplex PCR assay. RNA was extracted from all samples and reverse transcribed into cDNA, which served as template for TCR sequencing. TCRdb stores this immuneACCESS table with in-frame sequences only. Part of the clones is absent; in the studies checked, under half of the shortfall reflects unresolved V genes, and no reason is known for the rest. The table for this sample lists tens of thousands of clones; around 54% of them were counted only once. The top ten clonotypes cover just over 5.5% of the sample. The sample consisted of NKG2D-high CD8+ T cells sorted from blood. The cell subset or site label, read with the paper, signifies: sorted CD8+ NKG2D-high blood T cells. The origin of the receptors is a human donor with alopecia areata.

This clone was observed a handful of times. CDR3 loop: CASSPGAGGFLYEQYF. The CDR3 DNA sequence: TGTGCCAGCAGTCCCGGGGCAGGGGGCTTTCTCTACGAGCAGTACTTC. This sequence joins TRBV28 and TRBJ2-7; 8 bases are a match to TRBD1. Trimming removed 5 bases from V and 3 bases from J; junction bases left unmatched: 12. This CDR3 is 16 amino acids long. The germline V gene has CDR1 MDHEN and CDR2 SYDVKM.

This clone has only a few counts. Compared with germline, one end of the junction differs, possibly owing to a read error. The chain joins TRBV28 to TRBJ2-7; 11 bases align to TRBD2. The germline CDR1 and CDR2 sequences are MDHEN and SYDVKM. The CDR3 covers 12 residues. The chain's CDR3 is CASSFATSGMIF. In DNA form, the CDR3 reads TGTGCCAGCAGCTTCGCGACTAGCGGGATGATCTTC.

This clone has a handful of counts. The chain employs TRBV29-1 and TRBJ2-3, with 7 nucleotides matching TRBD1. The CDR3 is 14 amino acids. The V and J ends lost 1 base and 2 bases, in that order; junction bases with no gene match: 3. Germline assignment: CDR1 SQVTM and CDR2 ANQGSEA. The CDR3 nucleotides read TGCAGCGTTGAAGGACAGGGATCCACAGATACGCAGTATTTT. It encodes CSVEGQGSTDTQYF.

This clone was observed once. This chain joins TRBV7-9 and TRBJ1-2; maybe TRBD1 (5 bases). The germline V gene encodes CDR1 SEHNR and CDR2 FQNEAQ (reference sequence). The CDR3 has 13 amino acids. V was pared by 1 base and J by 4 bases, with 7 bases between. The DNA for the CDR3 is TGTGCCAGCAGCTTAGGGGGCGGCTATGGCTACACCTTC. Translation: CASSLGGGYGYTF.

The gene calls are TRBV7-3 and TRBJ1-5; D not certain. CDR3 length: 13 amino acids. Between the trimmed V and J ends, which lost 2 bases and 4 bases, there was a span of 6 bases. CDR1 SGHTA and CDR2 FQGTGA come from the germline V gene. CDR3 in amino acids: CASSLQENQPQHF. The CDR3 DNA reads as TGTGCCAGCAGCTTACAGGAAAATCAGCCCCAGCATTTT.

This chain connects TRBV18 to TRBJ1-5; D is uncertain. The CDR3 sequence is 12 residues long. Germline V gives CDR1 KGHSH, CDR2 LQKENI. The germline V and J ends were trimmed by 5 bases and 5 bases, with 7 bases remaining between them. The CDR3 loop reads CASSFEDQPQHF. The CDR3 nucleotides read TGTGCCAGCTCATTTGAGGATCAGCCCCAGCATTTT.

The chain uses TRBV29-1 and TRBJ1-2; D is perhaps TRBD1 (6 bases). The CDR3 spans 12 residues. Deletions cut 3 bases from V and 8 bases from J, with 13 bases between. The germline CDR1 and CDR2 sequences are SQVTM and ANQGSEA. CDR3 sequence (DNA): TGCAGCGTTGATCGGGGGGCTGACGGCTACACCTTC. It specifies CSVDRGADGYTF.

The chain has TRBV7-6 and TRBJ2-2; 8 bases fit TRBD2. The germline V gene has CDR1 SGHVS and CDR2 FNYEAQ. CDR3 size: 15 residues. Trimming at V came to 4 bases and at J to 3 bases, leaving 4 bases not matched to a gene. This CDR3 reads CASSYRGGDTGELFF. For the CDR3, the DNA is TGTGCCAGCAGCTACCGGGGGGGCGACACCGGGGAGCTGTTTTTT.

This clone was counted only a few times. This chain connects TRBV28 to TRBJ2-7; 9 bases match TRBD1. Germline V CDR1 and CDR2: MDHEN, SYDVKM. The ends lost 6 bases at V and 0 bases at J; junction bases unmatched: 9. This CDR3 has 16 amino acids. The CDR3 loop is CASSFEGDRVSYEQYF. In nucleotides, the CDR3 is TGTGCCAGCAGCTTCGAAGGGGACAGGGTCTCCTACGAGCAGTACTTC.

This clone was observed a handful of times. The V call is TRBV7-9, the J call TRBJ2-5; tentatively, D is TRBD1 or TRBD2 (5 bases each). Germline CDR1 reads SEHNR; CDR2 reads FQNEAQ (reference sequence). V was cut by 8 bases and J by 5 bases, with 12 bases left in between. The CDR3 extends over 12 amino acids. The CDR3 DNA is TGTGCCAGCCGGGGCCGCCGGGAGACCCAGTACTTC. This encodes CASRGRRETQYF.

This clone came up once. This rearrangement joins TRBV5-1 to TRBJ2-1; no definite D call. Germline CDR1 SGHRS, CDR2 YFSETQ. Trimming cost V 0 bases and J 8 bases, with 15 bases left between them. The CDR3 spans 15 residues. CDR3: CASSLDPNPQDEQFF. CDR3 DNA: TGCGCCAGCAGCTTGGATCCGAACCCGCAGGATGAGCAGTTCTTC.

V gene TRBV4-1 combines with J gene TRBJ2-3; tentative D call: TRBD2 (5 bases). The V end was cut by 0 bases, the J end by 4 bases, with 8 bases between. From germline, CDR1 is MGHRA and CDR2 YSYEKL. CDR3 length: 14 amino acids. The DNA for the CDR3 is TGCGCCAGCAGCCAAGATCGGGGTGCAGATACGCAGTATTTT. Protein sequence: CASSQDRGADTQYF.

This clone occurred a few times. The V gene is TRBV29-1, the J gene TRBJ2-1, with D maybe TRBD2 (5 bases). The germline V gene has CDR1 SQVTM and CDR2 ANQGSEA. There are 10 residues in the CDR3. The V end was cut by 6 bases, the J end by 6 bases, with 6 bases between. The CDR3 here is CSVTSNEQFF. The CDR3 DNA sequence: TGCAGCGTAACTAGCAATGAGCAGTTCTTC.

This clone occurred a few times. V is TRBV28 and J is TRBJ2-3; 8 bases match TRBD2. From germline, CDR1 is MDHEN and CDR2 SYDVKM. The V gene end was trimmed by 7 bases and the J gene end by 2 bases; junction bases not matched to a gene: 2. CDR3 length equals 13 residues. CDR3 region: CASTGGFTDTQYF. The CDR3 nucleotides are TGTGCCAGCACGGGGGGGTTCACAGATACGCAGTATTTT.

The CDR3 bases are TGTGCCAGCAGACAGGGGGTCTATGGCTACACCTTC. This encodes CASRQGVYGYTF. The V gene is TRBV2, the J gene TRBJ1-2, with 8 bases fitting TRBD1. V was clipped by 6 bases and J by 4 bases; unmatched bases: 1. CDR3 length equals 12 residues. The germline V gene encodes CDR1 SNHLY and CDR2 FYNNEI. Variable domain in full (rest from reference TRBV2 and TRBJ1-2): EPEVTQTPSHQVTQMGQEVILRCVPISNHLYFYWYRQILGQKVEFLVSFYNNEISEKSEIFDDQFSVERPDGSNFTLKIRSTKLEDSAMYFCASRQGVYGYTFGSGTRLTVV.

The V call is TRBV28, the J call TRBJ2-3, with 9 positions matching TRBD1. Germline V gene lookup returns CDR1 MDHEN and CDR2 SYDVKM. This CDR3 is built from 17 residues. After removal of 4 bases from V and 2 bases from J, the junction contained 10 bases not matched to a gene. The CDR3 bases are TGTGCCAGCAGTTGGGGCCCGGGACAGGGCTACACAGATACGCAGTATTTT. This sequence encodes CASSWGPGQGYTDTQYF.

A few counts support this clone. The V and J genes are TRBV7-9 and TRBJ2-2; possible D gene TRBD2, 5 bases. The CDR3 extends over 15 amino acids. Trimming pared 4 bases from V and 3 bases from J, leaving 12 bases between. Germline CDR1 SEHNR, CDR2 FQNEAQ (reference sequence). The CDR3 reads CASSSGIAYTGELFF. CDR3 in DNA: TGTGCCAGCAGCTCCGGGATCGCTTACACCGGGGAGCTGTTTTTT.

The chain uses TRBV19 and TRBJ1-1, with D possibly being TRBD1 (6 bases). The germline V and J ends were trimmed by 1 base and 0 bases, with 12 bases remaining between them. The CDR3 spans 16 residues. Per the germline V gene, CDR1 is LNHDA and CDR2 is SQIVND (reference sequence). The CDR3 DNA reads TGTGCCAGTAGTATAGTGGCAGGGGACATGAACACTGAAGCTTTCTTT. Protein: CASSIVAGDMNTEAFF.

The gene calls are TRBV27 and TRBJ2-7; TRBD2 agrees at 8 bases. V lost 10 bases and J lost 2; bases outside the gene matches: 10. The CDR3 has 14 residues. Per the germline V gene, CDR1 is MNHEY and CDR2 is SMNVEV (reference sequence). The CDR3 spells CATNPSGRAYEQYF. The CDR3, as DNA: TGTGCCACCAACCCGAGCGGGAGAGCCTACGAGCAGTACTTC.

This clone has more than one count but fewer than ten. The J gene is TRBJ2-3, the V gene TRBV7-2; 9 positions agree with TRBD2. The germline V gene encodes CDR1 SGHTA and CDR2 FQGNSA. The J segment lost 2 bases and the V segment lost 5 bases, leaving 8 bases of the junction unmatched. The CDR3 sequence is 16 residues long. CDR3 in DNA: TGTGCCAGCAGCGGTGGGGCGGGAGGGTACACAGATACGCAGTATTTT. It specifies CASSGGAGGYTDTQYF.

V is TRBV5-1 and J is TRBJ1-1; D unresolved. The CDR3 covers 14 residues. The germline gives CDR1 SGHRS, CDR2 YFSETQ. V lost 3 bases and J lost 1, with 10 bases in between. The DNA of the CDR3 is TGCGCCAGCAGCTCCGATGGGAGGAACACTGAAGCTTTCTTT. Encoded protein: CASSSDGRNTEAFF.

The V and J genes are TRBV4-1 and TRBJ1-2; 8 bases agree with TRBD1. Trimming took 0 bases from V and 5 from J; bases not matched to a gene: 8. Germline lookup yields CDR1 MGHRA and CDR2 YSYEKL. This CDR3 comprises 16 residues. The CDR3, as DNA: TGCGCCAGCAGCCAAGACATAGCAGGACAGGGTTATGGCTACACCTTC. This sequence encodes CASSQDIAGQGYGYTF.

The chain recombines TRBV28 with TRBJ1-6; the D gene is possibly TRBD1 (5 bases). CDR3 length: 14 residues. The V end lost 1 base, the J end lost 14 bases, and 15 bases lay between the germline ends. Germline V gene lookup returns CDR1 MDHEN and CDR2 SYDVKM. The CDR3 nucleotides are TGTGCCAGCAGTTTATTCGTCCAGGGCGGATCCCTCCACTTT. It yields the protein CASSLFVQGGSLHF.

This rearrangement joins TRBV29-1 to TRBJ2-7; unclear D gene. Germline V gene sequence: CDR1 SQVTM, CDR2 ANQGSEA. The V gene lost 2 bases and the J gene lost 0 bases, with 2 bases spanning the gap. CDR3 size: 11 residues. The CDR3 region has the DNA TGCAGCGTTGAAACCTCCTACGAGCAGTACTTC. Translating gives CSVETSYEQYF.

This chain connects TRBV30 to TRBJ2-7; D is perhaps TRBD2 (5 bases). V lost 2 bases and J lost 2, with 10 bases in between. The CDR3 spans 13 residues. Germline V gene lookup returns CDR1 GTSNPN and CDR2 SVGIG (reference sequence). The chain's CDR3 is CAWSLASTYEQYF. Here the CDR3 DNA reads TGTGCCTGGAGTTTAGCGAGCACCTACGAGCAGTACTTC.

The chain links TRBV7-9 to TRBJ1-1; 8 nucleotides agree with TRBD1. V was clipped by 0 bases and J by 1 base; unmatched bases: 4. The CDR3 is 16 residues long. Germline V lookup: CDR1 SEHNR, CDR2 FQNEAQ (reference sequence). Written as DNA, the CDR3 is TGTGCCAGCAGCTTAGCCGGGGGGACAGGGAACACTGAAGCTTTCTTT. Its translation is CASSLAGGTGNTEAFF.